A selection of T cell receptor beta chains follows, all from one sample in a study of T cells in Graves' hyperthyroidism and ophthalmopathy. TCRdb processed the multiplex PCR reads anew with MiXCR; each CDR3 protein has one entry. The sample includes fewer than 900,000 distinct CDR3 sequences, 15% to 20% of them seen just once. Sequencing was performed on blood. These receptors all stem from a young man with Graves' hyperthyroidism. Each CDR3 is given with its conserved first and last residue. The order of the fields is D gene, clone size, J gene, V gene, CDR3 DNA, CDR3 protein. A D gene is named only where the DNA matches it firmly. Size tells how often a clone was seen (once, few, many) or the class of an expanded clone, and some rows leave it out.

D: NA
size: NA
J: TRBJ2-3
V: TRBV10-3
DNA: TGTGCCATCAGTGAGGGGACGGGACTTGCAGATACGCAGTATTTT
CDR3: CAISEGTGLADTQYF

D: NA
size: NA
J: TRBJ2-5
V: TRBV4-3
DNA: TGCGCCAGCAGCCAAGAGCCCTTCACCTTTCAAGAGACCCAGTACTTC
CDR3: CASSQEPFTFQETQYF

D: NA
size: few
J: TRBJ1-5
V: TRBV24-1
DNA: TGTGCCACCGTGGGGGGTAATCAGCCCCAGCATTTT
CDR3: CATVGGNQPQHF

D: TRBD1
size: NA
J: TRBJ1-1
V: TRBV5-1
DNA: TGCGCCAGCAGCTTCACAGGGGCCTGGACTGAAGCTTTCTTT
CDR3: CASSFTGAWTEAFF

D: TRBD1
size: few
J: TRBJ1-1
V: TRBV7-2
DNA: TGTGCCAGCAGCTTCGACAGGGATGATACTGAAGCTTTCTTT
CDR3: CASSFDRDDTEAFF

D: NA
size: many
J: TRBJ1-1
V: TRBV11-2
DNA: TGTGCCAGCAGCTTACGGGGCGAGGGGACTGAAGCTTTCTTT
CDR3: CASSLRGEGTEAFF

D: NA
size: NA
J: TRBJ1-4
V: TRBV6-1
DNA: TGTGCCAGCAGTGTAGCGGGCATAGGTGAAAAACTGTTTTTT
CDR3: CASSVAGIGEKLFF

D: TRBD2
size: NA
J: TRBJ2-1
V: TRBV4-2
DNA: TGTGCCAGCAGCCAAGGGATAGCGGGATACCACAATGAGCAGTTCTTC
CDR3: CASSQGIAGYHNEQFF

D: TRBD2
size: many
J: TRBJ2-3
V: TRBV2
DNA: TGTGCCAGCAGTGTTGGAGCGGGAGATGTTACGCAGTATTTT
CDR3: CASSVGAGDVTQYF

D: NA
size: NA
J: TRBJ1-1
V: TRBV19
DNA: TGTGCCAGTAGTATGTATGGACATCCTTACACTGAAGCTTTCTTT
CDR3: CASSMYGHPYTEAFF

D: NA
size: many
J: TRBJ2-3
V: TRBV2
DNA: TGTGCCAGCAGTGAGGTCGGGGGAGGCACAGATACGCAGTATTTT
CDR3: CASSEVGGGTDTQYF

D: NA
size: many
J: TRBJ2-3
V: TRBV12-3/TRBV12-4
DNA: TGTGCCAGCAGGACAGAGTGGACAGATACGCAGTATTTT
CDR3: CASRTEWTDTQYF

D: TRBD1
size: few
J: TRBJ1-1
V: TRBV10-3
DNA: TGTGCCATCAGTGAGTCAGTGAGGGGGCTGTCTGAAGCTTTCTTT
CDR3: CAISESVRGLSEAFF

D: NA
size: NA
J: TRBJ2-1
V: TRBV5-4
DNA: TGTGCCAGCAGCTCGAGGGGGGGAGGGCCGTACAATGAGCAGTTCTTC
CDR3: CASSSRGGGPYNEQFF

D: TRBD2
size: NA
J: TRBJ2-3
V: TRBV15
DNA: TGTGCCACCAGCGCAGGGACTAGCGGGAAAGATACGCAGTATTTT
CDR3: CATSAGTSGKDTQYF